This T cell receptor beta chain was captured by sequencing in a study of blood T cells in healthy people across ages. Study-wide results and caveats: Per million T cells, TCR beta diversity dropped about linearly as age rose.

Next came a second PCR, run for about 6 to 12 cycles, which used a sample-barcoded 5' primer along with a J-beta primer mix. TCRdb re-analysed the 5' RACE reads in MiXCR, keeping a single row per CDR3 protein. The sample has hundreds of thousands of distinct CDR3 sequences, less than 40% seen once. This CDR3 is built from 16 residues. The trim removed 0 bases at V and 8 bases at J, leaving 8 bases unmatched. Germline V CDR1 and CDR2: DFQATT, SNEGSKA (reference sequence). Concerning this clonotype: Its antigen is unknown.

The chain employs TRBV20-1 and TRBJ1-6; TRBD1 matches 9 bases. The receptor was isolated from a woman older than 75 in good health. Input material: blood. The CDR3 region is CSARDNWGQGDSPLHF. CDR3 in DNA: TGCAGTGCTAGAGATAACTGGGGACAGGGAGATTCACCCCTCCACTTT.